These 27 T cell receptor beta chains share one sample of origin, sequenced in a study of blood T cell repertoires in COVID-19. The protocol was immunoSEQ multiplex PCR, while the TCRdb copy is restricted to in-frame clones and leaves out a portion. The top ten hold approximately 3.6% of the sample, which has a few hundred thousand clones, approximately 81% seen once. Sample: peripheral blood. These receptors were obtained from a woman younger than 35 with acute or convalescent COVID-19.

The count of this clone is one. The J gene is TRBJ2-2, the V gene TRBV9, with D possibly being TRBD1 (6 bases). V was clipped by 4 bases and J by 0 bases, with 13 bases between them. The CDR3 is 16 amino acids. CDR1 is SGDLS and CDR2 is YYNGEE in the germline V gene. The CDR3 sequence: CASSPEGTTNTGELFF. The CDR3, as DNA: TGTGCCAGCAGCCCCGAAGGGACAACGAACACCGGGGAGCTGTTTTTT.

This sequence joins TRBV9 and TRBJ2-3, with TRBD2 matching 7 bases. This CDR3 contains 14 residues. CDR1 is SGDLS and CDR2 is YYNGEE in the germline V gene. Trimming at V came to 3 bases and at J to 4 bases, leaving 5 bases not matched to a gene. The DNA of the CDR3 is TGTGCCAGCAGCGCCAGCGGGAACCCAGATACGCAGTATTTT. Protein product: CASSASGNPDTQYF.

V usage is TRBV4-1 and J usage is TRBJ2-1, with no clear D. The CDR3 sequence is 14 residues long. The germline V gene encodes CDR1 MGHRA and CDR2 YSYEKL. V lost 2 bases and J 8 bases, leaving 13 bases between the germline ends. This CDR3 is CASSQFLYFDEQFF. The CDR3 DNA sequence: TGCGCCAGCAGCCAATTCCTTTACTTCGATGAGCAGTTCTTC.

Here the CDR3 reads CASSYFPRGRSDTQYF. CDR3 DNA: TGTGCCAGCAGCTATTTTCCCAGGGGGCGTAGCGATACGCAGTATTTT. The chain is built from TRBV7-8 and TRBJ2-3, with 8 bases lining up with TRBD1. The CDR3 sequence is 16 residues long. The germline gives CDR1 SGHVS, CDR2 FQNEAQ. After removal of 4 bases from V and 6 bases from J, the junction contained 12 bases not matched to a gene.

This rearrangement joins TRBV5-1 to TRBJ2-7; TRBD2 might be the D (6 bases). CDR1 and CDR2 from the germline V gene are SGHRS and YFSETQ. This CDR3 is built from 16 residues. Trimming took 0 bases from V and 1 from J, leaving 14 bases between them. Written as DNA, the CDR3 is TGCGCCAGCAGCTTGGTGGGAGGACGGATGTCCTACGAGCAGTACTTC. This encodes CASSLVGGRMSYEQYF. Together with reference TRBV5-1 and TRBJ2-7, the CDR3 gives the full variable domain: KAGVTQTPRYLIKTRGQQVTLSCSPISGHRSVSWYQQTPGQGLQFLFEYFSETQRNKGNFPGRFSGRQFSNSRSEMNVSTLELGDSALYLCASSLVGGRMSYEQYFGPGTRLTVT.

V and J are TRBV3-1 (or the pseudogene TRBV3-2) and TRBJ2-1, with TRBD2 matching 10 bases. Germline CDR1 is LGHDT and CDR2 is YNNKEL (reference sequence). The CDR3 has 16 amino acids. V dropped 1 base and J dropped 7; count of bases not matched to a gene: 7. In nucleotides, the CDR3 is TGTGCCAGCAGCCAAGTCGGGACTAGCGTCTGGAATGAGCAGTTCTTC. This codes for CASSQVGTSVWNEQFF.

This rearrangement joins TRBV4-2 to TRBJ2-7, with D possibly matching TRBD2 (5 bases). Germline V gene sequence: CDR1 LGHNA, CDR2 YNFKEQ. This CDR3 is 14 amino acids long. Trimming left V 5 bases short and J 5 bases short, with 16 bases between. Here the CDR3 reads CASSYLWRFHEQYF. In DNA form, the CDR3 reads TGTGCCAGCAGCTACTTGTGGAGGTTCCACGAGCAGTACTTC.

The chain carries TRBV7-3 and TRBJ2-3; 12 positions agree with TRBD1. Germline values: CDR1 SGHTA, CDR2 FQGTGA. V was pared by 3 bases and J by 5 bases, with 6 bases of the junction left unmatched. CDR3 length: 16 residues. The CDR3 DNA is TGTGCCAGCAGCTTGACCGGGACAGGGGGCTTAGATACGCAGTATTTT. It is translated as CASSLTGTGGLDTQYF.

CDR3 sequence (DNA): TGCGCCAGCAGCTTGGGACTAGCGATCGGGAATGAGCAGTTCTTC. Residues: CASSLGLAIGNEQFF. This sequence joins TRBV5-1 and TRBJ2-1; TRBD2 matches at 8 bases. CDR1 is SGHRS, CDR2 YFSETQ, per germline. V gave up 0 bases and J gave up 7 bases; unmatched junction bases: 6. The CDR3 runs 15 residues.

This sequence joins TRBV6-1 and TRBJ2-7; D perhaps matches TRBD1 (6 bases). Germline V gene data show CDR1 as MNHNS and CDR2 as SASEGT. This CDR3 region has 15 residues. The V and J ends lost 1 base and 0 bases respectively, with 10 bases between them. CDR3 coding DNA: TGTGCCAGCAGTGAAGTTGGGACATACTCCTACGAGCAGTACTTC. Encoded protein: CASSEVGTYSYEQYF.

This chain joins TRBV4-1 and TRBJ1-5; D is uncertain. CDR1 is MGHRA and CDR2 is YSYEKL in the germline V gene. Trimming took 1 base from V and 4 from J, leaving 11 bases between them. This CDR3 has 15 residues. CDR3 in DNA: TGCGCCAGCAGCCAAGTTGGGCTTAATAATCAGCCCCAGCATTTT. Its translation: CASSQVGLNNQPQHF.

This clone was observed a single time. This sequence joins TRBV28 and TRBJ1-2; TRBD1 matches at 8 bases. The CDR3 is 12 amino acids. Germline V gene lookup returns CDR1 MDHEN and CDR2 SYDVKM. Trimming took 7 bases from V and 8 from J; bases not matched to a gene: 6. CDR3 sequence (DNA): TGTGCCAGCATCCAGGGGGCTGGAGGCTACACCTTC. It encodes CASIQGAGGYTF.

This chain links TRBV5-1 with TRBJ1-3; D perhaps matches TRBD1 (5 bases). Germline values: CDR1 SGHRS, CDR2 YFSETQ. The germline V and J ends were trimmed by 0 bases and 4 bases, with 5 bases remaining between them. This CDR3 spans 13 amino acids. CDR3 in amino acids: CASSLGQGNTIYF. Here the CDR3 DNA reads TGCGCCAGCAGCTTGGGACAGGGAAACACCATATATTTT.

The rearrangement links TRBV4-1 to TRBJ2-1; 14 bases align to TRBD2. V dropped 0 bases and J dropped 9; count of bases not matched to a gene: 1. Germline loops: CDR1 MGHRA, CDR2 YSYEKL. The CDR3 totals 15 residues. The CDR3 region is CASSQEGLAGGEQFF. CDR3 coding DNA: TGCGCCAGCAGCCAAGAAGGACTAGCGGGAGGTGAGCAGTTCTTC.

This chain connects TRBV7-9 to TRBJ2-7; 12 bases are shared with TRBD2. CDR1 and CDR2 (germline): SEHNR, FQNEAQ (reference sequence). The CDR3 is 14 amino acids. Unmatched junction bases numbered 6, after V lost 5 bases and J lost 7 bases. The chain's CDR3 is CASSDASGRGEQYF. CDR3 nucleotide sequence: TGTGCCAGCAGCGATGCTAGCGGGAGGGGAGAGCAGTACTTC.

This clone was found once. The V and J genes are TRBV4-1 and TRBJ2-3, with D possibly TRBD2 on 6 matching bases. Looked up from germline, CDR1 is MGHRA and CDR2 is YSYEKL. V lost 0 bases to trimming and J lost 5 bases, with 9 bases between them. The CDR3 sequence is 14 residues long. CDR3 DNA sequence: TGCGCCAGCAGCCAAGAGACGGGGGTAGATACGCAGTATTTT. Protein product: CASSQETGVDTQYF.

The chain recombines TRBV12-5 with TRBJ2-3, with D possibly matching TRBD2 (6 bases). Trimming left V 5 bases short and J 0 bases short, with 6 bases between. The V gene's germline CDR1 is LGHNT and CDR2 FRNRAP. The CDR3 runs 13 residues. The DNA of the CDR3 is TGTGCTAGTGGTAGCGGGAGCACAGATACGCAGTATTTT. Translation: CASGSGSTDTQYF. Full variable domain (outside the CDR3, taken from reference TRBV12-5 and TRBJ2-3): DARVTQTPRHKVTEMGQEVTMRCQPILGHNTVFWYRQTMMQGLELLAYFRNRAPLDDSGMPKDRFSAEMPDATLATLKIQPSEPRDSAVYFCASGSGSTDTQYFGPGTRLTVL.

The genes are TRBV2 and TRBJ2-5, with D unclear. The CDR3 is 15 amino acids. Germline CDR1 is SNHLY and CDR2 is FYNNEI. Trimming stripped 3 bases from V and 5 bases from J, with 16 bases between. The CDR3 spells CASSDVRRMEETQYF. The CDR3 bases are TGTGCCAGCAGTGATGTTCGTCGGATGGAGGAGACCCAGTACTTC.

The chain combines TRBV6-5 with TRBJ1-5, with 8 bases lining up with TRBD1. Germline trimming cut 4 bases from V and 5 bases from J; bases unmatched to any gene: 4. The V gene's germline CDR1 is MNHEY and CDR2 SVGAGI. This CDR3 has 14 amino acids. The CDR3 spells CASSWTGSDQPQHF. CDR3 bases: TGTGCCAGCAGTTGGACAGGGAGTGATCAGCCCCAGCATTTT.

The chain couples TRBV4-1 to TRBJ1-2, with D perhaps TRBD1 (6 bases). In germline, CDR1 is MGHRA, CDR2 YSYEKL. The CDR3 runs 14 residues. Trimming pared 4 bases from V and 6 bases from J, leaving 15 bases between. As DNA, the CDR3 is TGCGCCAGCAGCCTTTCCGGGACAACGGATGGCTACACCTTC. Translating gives CASSLSGTTDGYTF.

The chain couples TRBV7-8 to TRBJ1-5, with D maybe TRBD1 (5 bases). Trimming cost V 2 bases and J 0 bases, with 8 bases left between them. This CDR3 has 15 residues. Germline loops: CDR1 SGHVS, CDR2 FQNEAQ. This chain's CDR3 is CASSLLTGSNQPQHF. The CDR3 DNA reads TGTGCCAGCAGCTTATTAACAGGTAGCAATCAGCCCCAGCATTTT.

This rearrangement joins TRBV21-1 to TRBJ2-7; the D call TRBD1 from the table was never checked on the DNA. TRBV21-1 is a pseudogene locus. The CDR3 extends over 13 amino acids. The CDR3 sequence is CATNRGLRDEQYF. Here the CDR3 DNA reads TGTGCCACCAACAGGGGCCTTAGAGACGAGCAGTACTTC.

V gene TRBV27 combines with J gene TRBJ1-2, with D perhaps matching TRBD1 (6 bases). V was trimmed by 6 bases and J by 7 bases, leaving 15 bases between them. There are 13 residues in the CDR3. Germline assignment: CDR1 MNHEY and CDR2 SMNVEV (reference sequence). The CDR3 DNA follows: TGTGCCAGCAGCTTAAACAGGGATCTTGGCTACACCTTC. The encoded protein is CASSLNRDLGYTF.

Remarks on this clone: The sample carries other DNA sequences with the same CDR3. The chain couples TRBV6-5 to TRBJ1-1; 8 nucleotides agree with TRBD1. Per germline, CDR1 MNHEY and CDR2 SVGAGI. Germline trimming cut 6 bases from V and 2 bases from J; bases unmatched to any gene: 2. This CDR3 comprises 13 residues. The CDR3 DNA follows: TGTGCCAGCAGCGGACAGGGAAACACTGAAGCTTTCTTT. It encodes CASSGQGNTEAFF.

The chain uses TRBV2 and TRBJ1-4, with D unclear. V shed 5 bases and J shed 0 bases, with 13 bases lying between them. The CDR3 runs to 16 residues. Germline V gene data show CDR1 as SNHLY and CDR2 as FYNNEI. The CDR3 is CASSSGWSATNEKLFF. The CDR3 DNA follows: TGTGCCAGCAGTTCGGGTTGGAGTGCAACTAATGAAAAACTGTTTTTT.

The chain has TRBV27 and TRBJ2-7; 10 bases are a match to TRBD2. Germline V gene data show CDR1 as MNHEY and CDR2 as SMNVEV (reference sequence). Trimming took 0 bases from V and 6 from J; bases not matched to a gene: 11. This CDR3 has 17 amino acids. The CDR3 nucleotides read TGTGCCAGCAGTTTATCGAATACTAGCGGGATTCTTGGCGAGCAGTACTTC. This codes for CASSLSNTSGILGEQYF.

The chain is built from TRBV3-1 (or the pseudogene TRBV3-2) and TRBJ1-2, with TRBD1 matching over 10 bases. The CDR3 covers 16 residues. Germline trimming cut 1 base from V and 5 bases from J; bases unmatched to any gene: 7. The germline CDR1 and CDR2 sequences are LGHDT and YNNKEL (reference sequence). The CDR3 loop is CASSQVRDRGVYGYTF. Here the CDR3 DNA reads TGTGCCAGCAGCCAAGTCCGGGACAGGGGTGTTTATGGCTACACCTTC.